These 8 T cell receptor beta chains were sequenced from one sample in a study of T cell clones after liver transplantation (dated by TCRdb to between 2019 and 2020). The library came from the immunoSEQ multiplex PCR assay. In its TCRdb copy, this immuneACCESS table keeps in-frame sequences only and misses some clones. Where compared with another copy, unresolved V genes explain less than half of these, and the others have no known cause. A total of tens of thousands of clones appear in this sample, around 94% of them only once. The top ten clones comprise around 26% of the sample. The material was CD8+ T cells from blood, obtained 12 months after liver transplant. The receptors come from a human patient who received a liver transplant. After a transplant, some of the T cells may come from the graft donor.

The rearrangement links TRBV18 to TRBJ1-3; the match to TRBD1 covers 9 bases. There are 16 residues in the CDR3. Germline assignment: CDR1 KGHSH and CDR2 LQKENI. Trimming cost V 3 bases and J 1 base; bases outside gene matches: 4. This chain's CDR3 is CASSPQTGGSGNTIYF. The CDR3 DNA reads as TGTGCCAGCTCACCGCAGACAGGGGGATCTGGAAACACCATATATTTT.

The chain links TRBV6-4 to TRBJ2-2; 11 nucleotides align to TRBD2. CDR3 size: 14 residues. V gave up 7 bases and J gave up 3 bases; unmatched junction bases: 1. The germline CDR1 and CDR2 sequences are MRHNA and SNTAGT. This CDR3 reads CASKLAGDTGELFF. The CDR3 DNA reads TGTGCCAGCAAACTAGCGGGAGACACCGGGGAGCTGTTTTTT.

V is TRBV10-3 and J is TRBJ2-7, with D maybe TRBD1 (5 bases). This CDR3 comprises 14 residues. V dropped 3 bases and J dropped 2 bases, with 11 bases sitting between them. Germline CDR1 and CDR2: ENHRY and SYGVKD. The CDR3 DNA reads TGTGCCATCAGTGATACGGGCAGGGCCTACGAGCAGTACTTC. Protein: CAISDTGRAYEQYF.

The genes are TRBV5-6 and TRBJ1-4; unclear D gene. Germline values: CDR1 SGHDT, CDR2 YYEEEE. The CDR3 is 14 amino acids. V shed 1 base and J shed 3 bases, with 7 bases lying between them. This CDR3 is CASSLRWANEKLFF. CDR3 DNA: TGTGCCAGCAGCTTGAGGTGGGCTAATGAAAAACTGTTTTTT.

The V gene is TRBV7-9, the J gene TRBJ2-7, with D possibly being TRBD2 (5 bases). V was shortened by 5 bases and J by 5 bases, with 10 bases between the two germline ends. The CDR3 runs 12 residues. Per germline, CDR1 SEHNR and CDR2 FQNEAQ (reference sequence). Written as DNA, the CDR3 is TGTGCCAGCAGCCAACTCGGGAACGAGCAGTACTTC. It codes for CASSQLGNEQYF.

The rearrangement joins TRBV25-1 to TRBJ2-7; D could derive from TRBD1 or TRBD2 (5 bases each). CDR3 length: 13 residues. Germline assignment: CDR1 MGHDK and CDR2 SYGVNS. V dropped 4 bases and J dropped 5 bases, with 12 bases sitting between them. The DNA for the CDR3 is TGTGCCAGCAGTGCCGGGGCGGACCACGAGCAGTACTTC. Residues: CASSAGADHEQYF.

This chain connects TRBV28 to TRBJ2-7; 9 bases fit TRBD1. The junction had 10 bases not matched to a gene; V was cut back by 3 bases and J by 7 bases. CDR1 MDHEN and CDR2 SYDVKM come from the germline V gene. This CDR3 is 15 amino acids long. The CDR3 coding sequence is TGTGCCAGCAGTTTCCCCCTTCGGACAGGGGCAGAGCAGTACTTC. Protein sequence: CASSFPLRTGAEQYF.

This clone appeared once. The V and J genes are TRBV30 and TRBJ2-5; 14 bases are a match to TRBD2. Germline V gene sequence: CDR1 GTSNPN, CDR2 SVGIG (reference sequence). There are 16 residues in the CDR3. After removal of 1 base from V and 5 bases from J, the junction contained 6 bases not matched to a gene. The CDR3 DNA reads as TGTGCCTGGAGTGGGGGGACTAGCGGGAGCGGGGAGACCCAGTACTTC. It yields the protein CAWSGGTSGSGETQYF.